The 9 T cell receptor beta chains in this list originate from one sample, sequenced in a study of cytomegalovirus exposure and HLA in healthy donors. PCR amplification relied on 60 Vbeta primers (plus 13 Jbeta primers). Only in-frame clones appear in the TCRdb table, and some are missing; sequencing was by immunoSEQ multiplex PCR. The profile shows fewer than 90,000 clones, nearly 80% of them singletons. Material for sequencing was PBMCs. Every receptor here comes from a female donor in good health and CMV-seronegative.

This clone was counted between two and nine times. The J gene is TRBJ2-1, the V gene TRBV6-1; 12 bases are shared with TRBD1. Trimming removed 5 bases from V and 4 bases from J; junction bases left unmatched: 3. Germline CDR1 and CDR2: MNHNS and SASEGT. This CDR3 contains 15 residues. CDR3 loop: CASSSGQGAYNEQFF. The CDR3 region has the DNA TGTGCCAGCAGTTCGGGACAGGGGGCTTACAATGAGCAGTTCTTC.

CDR3 amino acids: CASSYSGQGAGYEQYF. For the CDR3, the DNA is TGTGCCAGCAGTTACTCGGGGCAGGGGGCGGGCTACGAGCAGTACTTC. J is TRBJ2-7 and V is TRBV6-5; 8 nucleotides agree with TRBD1. The CDR3 contains 16 residues. V lost 0 bases and J lost 3; bases outside the gene matches: 7. The germline CDR1 and CDR2 sequences are MNHEY and SVGAGI.

V usage is TRBV19 and J usage is TRBJ2-3; tentative D call: TRBD2 (5 bases). The V gene lost 1 base and the J gene lost 6 bases, with 11 bases spanning the gap. Germline V CDR1 and CDR2: LNHDA, SQIVND (reference sequence). This CDR3 spans 14 amino acids. The CDR3, as DNA: TGTGCCAGTAGTATAGTCAGCGGTAGGGATACGCAGTATTTT. This gives the protein CASSIVSGRDTQYF.

The CDR3 nucleotides are TGTGCCAGCAGTCCCTCGGACAGGGAAAAACTGTTTTTT. This encodes CASSPSDREKLFF. V usage is TRBV27 and J usage is TRBJ1-4, with 7 bases matching TRBD1. The CDR3 extends over 13 amino acids. CDR1 is MNHEY and CDR2 is SMNVEV in the germline V gene (reference sequence). V trimming: 5 bases; J trimming: 8 bases; junction bases outside the gene matches: 5.

This clone was seen once. The chain carries TRBV29-1 and TRBJ1-1, with D possibly matching TRBD1 (5 bases). The CDR3 runs 13 residues. Germline-derived CDR1 and CDR2 are SQVTM and ANQGSEA. V dropped 0 bases and J dropped 9 bases, with 14 bases sitting between them. CDR3 sequence: CSVEDLQAGKAFF. Here the CDR3 DNA reads TGCAGCGTTGAAGATCTACAGGCAGGGAAAGCTTTCTTT. The entire variable domain, with the rest obtained from reference TRBV29-1 and TRBJ1-1, is as follows: SAVISQKPSRDICQRGTSLTIQCQVDSQVTMMFWYRQQPGQSLTLIATANQGSEATYESGFVIDKFPISRPNLTFSTLTVSNMSPEDSSIYLCSVEDLQAGKAFFGQGTRLTVV.

The chain combines TRBV7-8 with TRBJ1-5; possible D gene TRBD1, 6 bases. The CDR3 covers 16 residues. CDR1 SGHVS and CDR2 FQNEAQ come from the germline V gene. Trimming removed 4 bases from V and 1 base from J, with 14 bases in between. DNA for the CDR3: TGTGCCAGCAGCTCGGTTGGGGGCGCGAGCAATCAGCCCCAGCATTTT. Amino acid sequence: CASSSVGGASNQPQHF. Filled out from reference TRBV7-8 and TRBJ1-5, the complete variable domain reads GAGVSQSPRYKVAKRGQDVALRCDPISGHVSLFWYQQALGQGPEFLTYFQNEAQLDKSGLPSDRFFAERPEGSVSTLKIQRTQQEDSAVYLCASSSVGGASNQPQHFGDGTRLSIL.

The chain is built from TRBV19 and TRBJ2-3; a possible D gene is TRBD2 (5 bases). Looked up from germline, CDR1 is LNHDA and CDR2 is SQIVND (reference sequence). The CDR3 has 16 amino acids. V was pared by 2 bases and J by 4 bases, with 16 bases between. The CDR3 bases are TGTGCCAGTAGTATAAAAGGCCCGGGATCGCCAGATACGCAGTATTTT. Translation gives CASSIKGPGSPDTQYF.

V is TRBV7-9 and J is TRBJ1-1; 10 bases match TRBD1. Germline lookup yields CDR1 SEHNR and CDR2 FQNEAQ (reference sequence). The CDR3 spans 16 residues. V was pared by 5 bases and J by 6 bases, with 12 bases of the junction left unmatched. The CDR3 DNA reads as TGTGCCAGCAGCCCCCCCCCGGGACAGGGGCGGCCTGAAGCTTTCTTT. Translated: CASSPPPGQGRPEAFF.

This clone was counted a few times. V usage is TRBV5-1 and J usage is TRBJ2-7, with unresolved D. CDR1 and CDR2 (germline): SGHRS, YFSETQ. The CDR3 is 15 residues long. The V end was cut by 0 bases, the J end by 3 bases, with 13 bases between. CDR3 loop: CASSLDPLRYYEQYF. The DNA for the CDR3 is TGCGCCAGCAGCTTGGACCCGCTGCGCTACTACGAGCAGTACTTC.